This TCR beta chain was sequenced in a study of control samples from healthy donors and cancer patients. Sequencing was performed with immunoSEQ multiplex PCR; in TCRdb, only in-frame clones are kept and a portion is missing. The sample has tens of thousands of clones; 80% to 90% are singletons. The CDR3 covers 15 residues. V shed 5 bases and J shed 0 bases, with 10 bases lying between them. CDR1 and CDR2 (germline): SGHTA, FQGNSA. The chain recombines TRBV7-2 with TRBJ2-2; D might be TRBD2 (6 bases). This receptor was obtained from a woman in her thirties or forties with lung cancer. The material sequenced was PBMCs. The CDR3: CASSLRGANTGELFF. Here the CDR3 DNA reads TGTGCCAGCAGCCTGCGCGGGGCGAACACCGGGGAGCTGTTTTTT.